The present T cell receptor beta chain was sequenced within a study of tumor and adjacent non-tumor tissue in lung cancer. Whole-study findings and limits: Tumor repertoires had a smaller top 100 clone share than normal lung.

Comments on this clonotype: Its antigen is unknown. A junction boundary mismatches the germline segment, possibly from a read error.

Three rounds of nested PCR, following a modified ARM-PCR protocol, produced the TCRbeta library. One entry per CDR3 protein, called by TCRdb with MiXCR from the multiplex PCR reads. The table includes about 200,000 distinct CDR3 sequences, approximately 74% detected once. This CDR3 is 17 amino acids long. Germline V gene sequence: CDR1 MNHNY, CDR2 SVGAGI (reference sequence). This sample's RNA came from whole unsorted tissue. The receptor's source is a man in his sixties with non-small cell lung cancer. The sequencing sample was made of lung tumor tissue. The chain combines TRBV6-6 with TRBJ1-5; a weak D match, TRBD1 (5 bases). In DNA, the CDR3 is TGTGCCTGCAGTCCCGAGGGCCAGGGAGGCAGCAATCAGCCCCAGCATTTT. Its translation: CACSPEGQGGSNQPQHF.